The source of this T cell receptor beta chain is a study of blood T cell repertoires in COVID-19. CDR1 is SGHRS and CDR2 is YFSETQ in the germline V gene. The CDR3 runs 14 residues. V dropped 1 base and J dropped 1 base, with 8 bases sitting between them. Libraries were prepared by immunoSEQ multiplex PCR; TCRdb keeps only in-frame clonotypes and omits some of them. The sample records over 250,000 clones, about four fifths being singletons. The receptor comes from a woman in her forties or fifties who had recovered from COVID-19. This rearrangement joins TRBV5-1 to TRBJ1-1; the D gene is possibly TRBD1 (5 bases). Source material: peripheral blood. In nucleotides, the CDR3 is TGCGCCAGCAGCTTGCAGGGTTCGAACACTGAAGCTTTCTTT. This sequence encodes CASSLQGSNTEAFF.